This TCR beta chain came from a study of molecular identifiers for immune sequencing clone quantification. MiXCR, applied by TCRdb to the PCR reads, yields one record per CDR3 protein. The profile shows about 630,000 distinct CDR3 sequences, about 25% of them singletons. Using a CD8+CD4-CCR7+CD45RA+ phenotype, naive CD8 T cells were sorted. Sequencing was done on a sample of naive CD8+ T cells from blood, with Jurkat cell RNA spiked in. Subset indicated: FACS-sorted CD8+CD4-CCR7+CD45RA+ naive T cells. The receptor comes from a human donor in good health. Some libraries in this study had Jurkat cell RNA spiked in.

The CDR3 reads CATSDQQWTITEAFF. CDR3 DNA: TGTGCCACCAGTGATCAACAATGGACAATCACTGAAGCTTTCTTT. The chain links TRBV24-1 to TRBJ1-1, with a possible D match to TRBD1 (5 bases). The CDR3 is 15 residues long. V dropped 3 bases and J dropped 4 bases, with 14 bases sitting between them. Germline V lookup: CDR1 KGHDR, CDR2 SFDVKD.